This record covers a single T cell receptor (beta chain). Its specific antigen is unknown. No clone much larger than this one lies a single base away; base qualities are absent. The CDR3 has 18 amino acids, counting the end cysteine and phenylalanine. Of all the DNA, just the CDR3 is kept, 54 bases in frame from base 1. The germline V gene yields WSHSY for CDR1 and SAAADI for CDR2. The V end loses 4 bases and the J end loses 5 bases, and a stretch of 23 bases separates them. This specimen belongs to a study of cytomegalovirus exposure and HLA in healthy donors (dated 2017 in TCRdb). Turning to the overall study: An earlier analysis of some 620 of the donors reported 276 Gb of sequence data and 95 million to 140 million unique TCR beta sequences obtained from 150 million to 200 million T cells. A separate validation cohort of roughly 110 different subjects was used in addition to the approximately 670-subject first cohort. All discovery cohort repertoires had been generated on a single sequencing platform. In an earlier analysis of roughly 540 of the donors, high-throughput TCR beta sequencing was used to judge whether each TCR beta V gene segment behaved as functional or pseudogenic. The study profiled the T cell repertoires of around 700 subjects by immunosequencing and related them to cytomegalovirus serostatus. Both class I and class II loci were covered by HLA typing, at four-digit resolution. The study combined high-throughput TCR immunosequencing, statistical association of individual TCRs with disease status, and machine learning to predict cytomegalovirus infection status. Among the roughly 390 genotyped donors, roughly 80% belonged to the genetic ancestry cluster associated with self-reported Caucasian donors. The aim of the study was to test whether cataloging public T cell receptors could identify signatures of past pathogen exposure. Typing coverage differed by locus: A, B, C, DRB1 and DQB1 were typed in roughly 629-630 donors, DQA1 in 522, DPA1 in 600 to 610, and DPB1 in just under 480. The later analysis used no new phenotypic data to find candidate immune exposures, relying instead on TCR beta sequences and their occurrence across donors. A later genetic analysis used genome-wide SNP genotypes for about 60% of the roughly 700 donors, treating that subset as a discovery cohort. Approximately 300 gigabases of sequencing data and roughly 81 million unique TCR sequences made up an early release that covered nearly 650 HLA-typed donors. In a later analysis, previously published TCR beta repertoires from several hundred donors were re-analyzed and high-resolution HLA genotyping was added so that TCR occurrence patterns could be studied. Donor age, sex, ethnicity and CMV serostatus were compiled together with the repertoire data. Several DR-DQ haplotypes were treated as single units for association and clustering because of strong linkage in the cohort. On average, over 200,000 unique TCR beta nucleotide sequences were sequenced per donor among several hundred genotyped donors of the cohort, with roughly 18% of those sequences being non-productive. The research as a whole found: In a later analysis, TCR association rates were found to vary across HLA loci, with the most associated TCRs seen for DRB1 alleles and the fewest for HLA-C alleles. A later analysis associated about 16,000 TCR beta sequences with specific HLA alleles at a false discovery rate of 0.05. A further reported finding was that TCR beta sequences accurately predicted the HLA-A and HLA-B alleles for most subjects in the first cohort. An association between a missense DCLRE1C variant and V-gene and J-gene trimming of TCR beta chains was found in a later genetic analysis and replicated in an independent cohort. Sequencing depth was assumed to be roughly uniform across donors in the presence/absence analyses, though that assumption may not hold. In both the original and validation cohorts, the classifier was reported to diagnose cytomegalovirus status with high specificity and sensitivity. HLA typing was unavailable for some donors at each locus, so association tests used only the typed subset. When HLA alleles, especially DR and DQ, strongly co-occurred, TCR associations were difficult to assign to individual alleles. Immune exposure information for the cohort was limited to CMV serostatus. Most TCR sequences were observed very rarely across donors, whereas some public TCRs were present in many individuals. Because counts were too low, about 18 rarely observed V segments, including chromosome 9 orphons, were left out of the earlier analysis of several hundred of the donors. According to a later genetic analysis, donors in an Asian-associated ancestry cluster had fewer N-insertions in productive TCRs than the roughly 670-donor mean. Because the 87-base-pair reads could not distinguish some IMGT-functional V segments, including TRBV6-2 and TRBV6-3, those segments were excluded. The authors suggested that the approach could potentially be generalized to other disease states and immunological phenotypes. In a later analysis, HLA-associated TCR beta chains were found to be more clonally expanded and to have lower generation probabilities than equally common non-associated chains. Broadly in line with IMGT annotations, most TCR beta V segments showed up in productive rearrangements about 90% or about 30% of the time in an earlier analysis of a few hundred of the donors. Three of the identified cytomegalovirus-associated TCR beta chains were confirmed in vitro to be specific for cytomegalovirus antigens. The study gave a list of 150 to 200 TCR beta chains associated with cytomegalovirus. Correlated functional status among segregating V segments might be attributable to linkage disequilibrium, but an unknown experimental factor could not be ruled out. Most CMV-associated TCR beta chains appeared to be HLA-restricted in a later analysis, and the HLA associations seemed to be driven largely by CMV exposure. In a later analysis, several top co-occurrence clusters were reported to appear linked to parvovirus B19, influenza, CMV and Epstein-Barr virus. A cluster of highly shared sequence variants was judged likely to represent a technical artifact of the sequencing pipeline. In this cohort, only TCR beta chains were sequenced, and detectable features were limited by the absence of alpha or paired-chain data.

The receptor library was made with the immunoSEQ multiplex PCR assay. For the multiplex PCR, a mixture combining 60 forward primers for TCR Vbeta segments and 13 reverse primers for TCR Jbeta segments was used. The CDR3 region of rearranged TCR beta genes was amplified from genomic DNA by a multiplex PCR assay. Amplified TCR beta libraries were sequenced as 87-base-pair reads on the Illumina HiSeq System. In the original analysis: In a later analysis, 77 million or so unique TCR beta chains were counted across the approximately 620 repertoires, and approximately 9.9 million of these chains were shared by at least two donors. A nearest-neighbor algorithm error-corrected the raw reads and collapsed the reads into unique sequences, merging closely related sequences to remove PCR and sequencing errors. CDR3 sequences were aligned to IMGT reference sequences to assign V, D and J gene segments. For a sequence to be retained, at least a six-nucleotide match to both a V gene segment and a J gene segment was required. A rearrangement was called productive if the CDR3 had no stop codons and remained in frame with V and J, and every other rearrangement was called non-productive. CDR3 was defined by IMGT convention, running from the second conserved V-encoded cysteine to the conserved J-encoded phenylalanine. Sequences without an unambiguous match to a single V gene segment were excluded from the earlier analysis of 500 to 700 of the donors. An earlier analysis of 587 of the donors called V segments functional above 56.7% productive rearrangements and segregating when the between-donor standard deviation exceeded 5%. A statistical classification framework was built for diagnosing cytomegalovirus status from the catalog of TCR beta chain sequences. V and J gene assignment, in a later analysis, came from comparing TCR nucleotide sequences with IMGT/GENE-DB human TR gene sequences. Using the TCRdist pipeline, a later analysis assigned CDR3 sequences along with most-parsimonious VDJ recombination scenarios. A later analysis defined each TCR beta chain by its CDR3 amino acid sequence plus V-gene family, and excluded reads lacking a unique V-gene family. A later analysis removed nearly 600 highly shared, low-generation-probability nucleotide sequences to deal with suspected cross-contamination and a sequencing artifact. A later analysis calculated a clonal expansion index for each public chain from normalized within-repertoire ranks of inferred template counts. In a later analysis, generation probabilities were computed with a VDJ recombination model fitted to out-of-frame rearrangements, and the resulting probabilities were checked against IGoR. In a later analysis, hypergeometric tests were used to score TCR-TCR, TCR-HLA and TCR-CMV co-occurrence, with a repertoire-size bias correction applied to TCR pairs. In a later analysis, false discovery rates were estimated by permuting HLA or CMV assignments 20 times. In a later analysis, co-occurring TCRs were grouped using DBSCAN, with TCRdist sequence similarity added in when clustering inside HLA-allele-positive subsets. Repertoires with fewer than 30,000 or more than 120,000 public chains, plus five repertoires with anomalous nucleotide sharing, were excluded from co-occurrence clustering. The clones in this table, taken by TCRdb from immuneACCESS, are in-frame only. Not every clone is retained; where verified, under half of the shortfall comes from an unresolved V gene, and the cause of the rest is unknown. V and J calls and clone size are copied from that table; D and trimming were computed from the DNA. The sample has under 200,000 clones on record, around 80% of them singletons. The top ten hold around 2.4% of the sample.

The cohort consisted of hundreds of healthy bone marrow donors. All cohort members were sampled while nominally healthy, although unrecorded immune exposures were likely present. The donor was CMV seronegative and was included in the group of about 350 seronegative cohort members. A peripheral blood sample was collected from each donor, and TCR beta sequencing was performed on peripheral blood mononuclear cells. Genomic DNA was extracted from the blood cell samples with the Qiagen DNeasy Blood Extraction Kit. The V gene is TRBV10-2 and the J gene is TRBJ1-4, with the D gene not clear enough to name. This sequence was found in a female donor in good health and CMV-seronegative. Material: PBMCs. The encoded CDR3 is CASSGVRAFDEANEKLFF. DNA sequence: TGCGCCAGCAGTGGCGTCAGAGCCTTCGACGAGGCGAATGAAAAACTGTTTTTT.